Detailed here is one T cell receptor beta chain. Its cognate antigen is unknown. The record originates from a study of cytomegalovirus exposure and HLA in healthy donors. V was shortened by 5 bases and J by 6 bases, with 17 bases between the two germline ends. This CDR3 spans 15 amino acids. CDR1 and CDR2 (germline): SGHRS, YFSETQ. 60 Vbeta and 13 Jbeta primers were used in PCR. Assay: immunoSEQ multiplex PCR; the TCRdb copy retains only in-frame clones and omits some. In the table there are around 130,000 clones, roughly 68% of which are singletons. As for the donors, each was a healthy bone marrow donor. Overall study findings and caveats: In a later analysis, TCR beta V- and J-gene trimming was associated with a missense DCLRE1C variant.

This receptor was obtained from a woman between 45 and 60 years old in good health and CMV-seropositive. Sample: PBMCs. The chain uses TRBV5-1 and TRBJ1-4, with D possibly TRBD1 on 5 matching bases. DNA of the CDR3: TGCGCCAGCAGACCAGCCCTCGCGGGGGATGAAAAACTGTTTTTT. Protein product: CASRPALAGDEKLFF.